This T cell receptor beta chain originates from a study of blood T cell repertoires in COVID-19. For the study at large: Acute and convalescent COVID-19 specimens originated in the United States, Italy and Spain. From T cells, B-cell-depleted T cells, or PBMCs came the material, which was cDNA or gDNA.

Methods used by the authors: For nucleated cells, counts were estimated from reference gene primer amplification. The method was immunoSEQ multiplex PCR; TCRdb's version includes in-frame clones alone and lacks a portion of them. The V and J calls and clone size come from that table; D and trimming were worked out from the DNA. Of some 270,000 clones in the sample, about four fifths were seen once. Germline lookup yields CDR1 MGHRA and CDR2 YSYEKL. The CDR3 loop spans 15 amino acids. V lost 4 bases and J lost 0, with 13 bases in between. This chain connects TRBV4-1 to TRBJ2-7; the D gene is possibly TRBD2 (5 bases). Sequences were obtained from peripheral blood. The receptor's source is a woman between 40 and 50 years old who had recovered from COVID-19. The CDR3 nucleotides read TGCGCCAGCAGCCCCAGTGAGGGATCCTCCTACGAGCAGTACTTC. This encodes CASSPSEGSSYEQYF.